Below are 3 T cell receptor beta chains sequenced from a single sample in a study of cytomegalovirus exposure and HLA in healthy donors. Amplification used 60 Vbeta primers and 13 Jbeta primers. Profiling relied on immunoSEQ multiplex PCR, and the TCRdb table lists in-frame clones only, not all of them. This table has some 200,000 clones, 82% appearing once. Source material: PBMCs. All receptors come from a boy younger than 10 in good health and CMV-seronegative.

This clone was found once. In DNA form, the CDR3 reads TGTGCCAGCGGGGCAGCCAGCTCCTATAATTCACCCCTCCACTTT. It encodes CASGAASSYNSPLHF. The chain links TRBV2 to TRBJ1-6; tentative D call: TRBD1 (5 bases). There are 15 residues in the CDR3. Germline V gene sequence: CDR1 SNHLY, CDR2 FYNNEI. Deletions cut 8 bases from V and 0 bases from J, with 11 bases between.

The chain employs TRBV6-6 and TRBJ1-1; possibly TRBD1 for D (6 bases). Germline values: CDR1 MNHNY, CDR2 SVGAGI (reference sequence). Trimming shortened V by 5 bases and J by 2 bases, and 12 bases separated the two germline ends. The CDR3 has 14 amino acids. The CDR3 spells CASSPNRVNTEAFF. The CDR3 bases are TGTGCCAGCAGTCCGAACAGGGTAAACACTGAAGCTTTCTTT.

This chain uses TRBV2 with TRBJ1-5; D unresolved. Per germline, CDR1 SNHLY and CDR2 FYNNEI. V lost 4 bases, J lost 7 bases, and 8 bases lay in between. The CDR3 has 12 residues. CDR3: CASSGNGQPQHF. CDR3 nucleotide sequence: TGTGCCAGCAGTGGAAACGGGCAGCCCCAGCATTTT.